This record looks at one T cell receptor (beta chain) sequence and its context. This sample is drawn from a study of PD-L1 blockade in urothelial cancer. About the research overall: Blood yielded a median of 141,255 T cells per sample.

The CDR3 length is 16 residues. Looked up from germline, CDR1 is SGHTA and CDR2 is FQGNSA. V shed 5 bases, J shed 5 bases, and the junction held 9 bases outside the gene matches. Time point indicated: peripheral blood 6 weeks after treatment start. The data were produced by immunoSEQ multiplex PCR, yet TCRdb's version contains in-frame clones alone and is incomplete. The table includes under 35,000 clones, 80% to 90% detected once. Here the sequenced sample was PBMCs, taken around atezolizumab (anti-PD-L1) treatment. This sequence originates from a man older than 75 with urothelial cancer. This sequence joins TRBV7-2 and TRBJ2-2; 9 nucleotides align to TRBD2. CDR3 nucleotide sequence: TGTGCCAGCAGCCAAAACGGACTAGCGACGACCGGGGAGCTGTTTTTT. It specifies CASSQNGLATTGELFF.